This T cell receptor beta chain is drawn from a study of radiation and T cells in renal cell carcinoma. Measured with immunoSEQ multiplex PCR; TCRdb has only the in-frame clones, and not every one. This sample has roughly 100,000 clones, with around 84% found just once. Trimming stripped 6 bases from V and 1 base from J, with 15 bases between. Looked up from germline, CDR1 is MNHNY and CDR2 is SVGAGI (reference sequence). This CDR3 is 15 amino acids long. Time point in this sample: blood 4 weeks post-SBRT, at nephrectomy. Treatment reported: 15 Gy SBRT to primary tumor, nephrectomy 4 weeks later. Nephrectomy followed 15 Gy stereotactic body radiation by 4 weeks. Blood was sampled at baseline, 2 weeks and 4 weeks after SBRT. This renal cell carcinoma was of the clear cell type. Whole-study results and caveats: From baseline, blood top tumor clonotypes peaked at 2 weeks post-radiation.

As for this clone: Its antigen is still unknown.

V gene TRBV6-6 combines with J gene TRBJ2-5; the D gene is possibly TRBD1 (6 bases). This clonotype was sampled from a man aged 55 to 69 with renal cell carcinoma. Sample: blood, taken from a patient whose treatment included radiotherapy and nephrectomy. The CDR3 sequence is CASSKGQHPQETQYF. CDR3 in DNA: TGTGCCAGCAGCAAGGGACAACACCCCCAAGAGACCCAGTACTTC.